Following are 18 T cell receptor beta chains from one sample sequenced in a study of blood T cell repertoires in COVID-19 (dated by TCRdb to 2019 to 2021). Library method: the immunoSEQ multiplex PCR assay. TCRdb holds this immuneACCESS table with in-frame rearrangements only. Some clones are missing; in checked studies, unresolved V genes explain under half, and the rest has no known cause. In all, the sample holds about 300,000 clones, and around 88% of those were seen once. 6.9% of the sample goes to the ten largest clones. The sample comprised peripheral blood. The receptors originated from a woman aged 30 to 39 who had recovered from COVID-19.

J is TRBJ2-5 and V is TRBV24-1, with D possibly matching TRBD1 (5 bases). In germline, CDR1 is KGHDR, CDR2 SFDVKD. V lost 2 bases to trimming and J lost 5 bases, with 11 bases between them. The CDR3 is made up of 14 amino acids. The CDR3 region has the DNA TGTGCCACCAGTGATTCCCGACAGCCCGAGACCCAGTACTTC. Translation: CATSDSRQPETQYF.

The CDR3 reads CASSPTGTVISYNEQFF. CDR3 in DNA: TGTGCCAGCAGTCCCACCGGGACAGTTATTTCCTACAATGAGCAGTTCTTC. This chain joins TRBV6-6 and TRBJ2-1; 7 bases align to TRBD1. CDR3 length: 17 residues. V lost 5 bases and J lost 1; bases outside the gene matches: 11. Germline V gene lookup returns CDR1 MNHNY and CDR2 SVGAGI (reference sequence).

The chain links TRBV9 to TRBJ1-2; D unclear. Trimming shortened V by 3 bases and J by 2 bases, and 11 bases separated the two germline ends. The germline V gene encodes CDR1 SGDLS and CDR2 YYNGEE. The CDR3 loop spans 14 amino acids. As DNA, the CDR3 is TGTGCCAGCAGCGACATCGCAGGCAACTATGGCTACACCTTC. This encodes CASSDIAGNYGYTF.

The CDR3 loop reads CASSIYWGSGNTGELFF. The CDR3 DNA reads TGTGCCAGTAGTATCTATTGGGGCTCCGGGAACACCGGGGAGCTGTTTTTT. J is TRBJ2-2 and V is TRBV19, with D maybe TRBD1 (5 bases). This CDR3 is 17 amino acids long. V was clipped by 3 bases and J by 1 base, with 15 bases between them. Germline CDR1 LNHDA, CDR2 SQIVND (reference sequence).

The gene calls are TRBV6-5 and TRBJ1-5; D gene ambiguous. Germline V lookup: CDR1 MNHEY, CDR2 SVGAGI. Trimming took off 4 bases at V and 4 bases at J, with 5 bases between the two ends. The CDR3 sequence is 12 residues long. The CDR3 coding sequence is TGTGCCAGCAGTTCTTTAAATCAGCCCCAGCATTTT. Encoded protein: CASSSLNQPQHF.

The rearrangement joins TRBV27 to TRBJ2-2; 12 nucleotides agree with TRBD1. In germline, CDR1 is MNHEY, CDR2 SMNVEV (reference sequence). CDR3 size: 15 residues. Trimming removed 6 bases from V and 7 bases from J; junction bases left unmatched: 6. CDR3 region: CASSRGQGARGELFF. The DNA for the CDR3 is TGTGCCAGCAGCCGGGGACAGGGGGCGCGCGGGGAGCTGTTTTTT.

This clone was found a few times. The J gene is TRBJ2-2, the V gene TRBV19; possible D gene TRBD2, 6 bases. The CDR3 consists of 17 residues. CDR1 is LNHDA and CDR2 is SQIVND in the germline V gene (reference sequence). Trimming took 6 bases from V and 3 from J, leaving 20 bases between them. This CDR3 reads CASSRSSGGVYTGELFF. CDR3 coding DNA: TGTGCCAGTAGCCGGTCGTCTGGCGGGGTATACACCGGGGAGCTGTTTTTT.

The chain couples TRBV12-3 or TRBV12-4 to TRBJ2-7, with 7 bases fitting TRBD2. J was trimmed by 3 bases and V by 5 bases; bases with no gene match: 1. This CDR3 region has 12 residues. The CDR3 bases are TGTGCCAGCAGTGGGGGGGGCTACGAGCAGTACTTC. Its protein is CASSGGGYEQYF.

CDR3 in DNA: TGTGCCAGCCTTGACGGGGTGCGGGGCACTGAAGCTTTCTTT. It is translated as CASLDGVRGTEAFF. V and J are TRBV2 and TRBJ1-1, with D uncertain. In germline, CDR1 is SNHLY, CDR2 FYNNEI. V dropped 8 bases and J dropped 4 bases, with 17 bases sitting between them. The CDR3 sequence is 14 residues long.

The V call is TRBV5-1, the J call TRBJ2-2; 9 bases match TRBD1. The CDR3 runs to 15 residues. J was trimmed by 5 bases and V by 3 bases; bases with no gene match: 5. In germline, CDR1 is SGHRS, CDR2 YFSETQ. The CDR3 is CASSSDRGLTGELFF. In DNA, the CDR3 is TGCGCCAGCAGCTCGGACAGGGGTTTAACCGGGGAGCTGTTTTTT.

The rearrangement uses TRBV27 and TRBJ2-4; D perhaps matches TRBD1 (6 bases). Per germline, CDR1 MNHEY and CDR2 SMNVEV (reference sequence). The germline V and J ends were trimmed by 2 bases and 5 bases, with 10 bases remaining between them. The CDR3 has 14 amino acids. CDR3 sequence reads: CASSLDRNQNIQYF. Written as DNA, the CDR3 is TGTGCCAGCAGTTTAGACAGGAATCAAAACATTCAGTACTTC.

This sequence joins TRBV5-4 and TRBJ2-2; D call uncertain. Trimming shortened V by 4 bases and J by 4 bases, and 20 bases separated the two germline ends. Germline V gene lookup returns CDR1 SGHNT and CDR2 YYREEE (reference sequence). CDR3 length equals 17 residues. In nucleotides, the CDR3 is TGTGCCAGCAGCCCCGTCCTTCATTCCGCGTCCACCGGGGAGCTGTTTTTT. It encodes CASSPVLHSASTGELFF. Complete variable domain (other parts from reference TRBV5-4 and TRBJ2-2): ETGVTQSPTHLIKTRGQQVTLRCSSQSGHNTVSWYQQALGQGPQFIFQYYREEENGRGNFPPRFSGLQFPNYSSELNVNALELDDSALYLCASSPVLHSASTGELFFGEGSRLTVL.

A single count supports this clone. This chain uses TRBV28 with TRBJ1-1, with 8 bases lining up with TRBD1. Germline V gene sequence: CDR1 MDHEN, CDR2 SYDVKM. CDR3 length: 14 amino acids. J gave up 6 bases and V 3 bases, and 6 bases lay outside the gene matches. The CDR3 DNA sequence: TGTGCCAGCAGTTTGACAGGGGAGTCCCCTGAAGCTTTCTTT. This codes for CASSLTGESPEAFF.

This clone was observed a few times. V is TRBV5-1 and J is TRBJ2-3, with 13 bases lining up with TRBD2. The length of the CDR3 is 15 residues. V shed 1 base, J shed 11 bases, and the junction held 7 bases outside the gene matches. Germline CDR1 reads SGHRS; CDR2 reads YFSETQ. CDR3 DNA sequence: TGCGCCAGCAGCTTGCTTGGGACTAGCGGGGAAGAGCAGTATTTT. Protein sequence: CASSLLGTSGEEQYF.

The V gene is TRBV7-2, the J gene TRBJ2-1; 8 nucleotides align to TRBD2. The CDR3 spans 14 residues. Germline lookup yields CDR1 SGHTA and CDR2 FQGNSA. J gave up 8 bases and V 3 bases, and 6 bases lay outside the gene matches. The CDR3 is CASSFGGGNDEQFF. CDR3 DNA sequence: TGTGCCAGCAGCTTTGGCGGGGGGAATGATGAGCAGTTCTTC.

This sequence joins TRBV6-2 or TRBV6-3 and TRBJ2-5, with 12 bases lining up with TRBD2. The trim removed 4 bases at V and 5 bases at J, leaving 8 bases unmatched. The CDR3 has 16 residues. The germline gives CDR1 MNHEY, CDR2 SVGEGT. The CDR3: CASSSSSGGARETQYF. The CDR3 DNA follows: TGTGCCAGCAGTTCCTCTAGCGGGGGGGCTCGGGAGACCCAGTACTTC.

This chain uses TRBV7-9 with TRBJ1-1; 11 bases agree with TRBD1. The CDR3 has 15 amino acids. Germline CDR1 SEHNR, CDR2 FQNEAQ (reference sequence). V gave up 6 bases and J gave up 1 base; unmatched junction bases: 4. CDR3 coding DNA: TGTGCCAGCAGTATCGGGACAGGGGGGAACACTGAAGCTTTCTTT. Translation: CASSIGTGGNTEAFF.

V is TRBV7-2 and J is TRBJ2-1; 8 nucleotides agree with TRBD2. CDR3 length: 18 amino acids. Looked up from germline, CDR1 is SGHTA and CDR2 is FQGNSA. Losses at the gene ends were 5 bases for V and 7 bases for J; bases not matched to a gene: 19. The CDR3 here is CASSSREGYGGAANEQFF. As DNA, the CDR3 is TGTGCCAGCAGCAGTCGGGAAGGTTACGGGGGGGCTGCAAATGAGCAGTTCTTC.